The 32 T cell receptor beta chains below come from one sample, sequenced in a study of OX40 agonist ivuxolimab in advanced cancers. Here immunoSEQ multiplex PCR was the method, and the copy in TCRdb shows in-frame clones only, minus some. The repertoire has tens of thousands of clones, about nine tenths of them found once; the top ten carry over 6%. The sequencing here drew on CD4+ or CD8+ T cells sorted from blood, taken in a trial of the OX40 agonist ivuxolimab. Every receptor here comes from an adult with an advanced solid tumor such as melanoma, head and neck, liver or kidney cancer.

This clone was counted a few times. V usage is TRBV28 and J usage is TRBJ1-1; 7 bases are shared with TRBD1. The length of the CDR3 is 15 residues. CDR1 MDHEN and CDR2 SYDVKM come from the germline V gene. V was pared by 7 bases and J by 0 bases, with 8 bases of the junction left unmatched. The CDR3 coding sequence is TGTGCCAGCACCCTTGGGGGACAGTTGAACACTGAAGCTTTCTTT. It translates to CASTLGGQLNTEAFF.

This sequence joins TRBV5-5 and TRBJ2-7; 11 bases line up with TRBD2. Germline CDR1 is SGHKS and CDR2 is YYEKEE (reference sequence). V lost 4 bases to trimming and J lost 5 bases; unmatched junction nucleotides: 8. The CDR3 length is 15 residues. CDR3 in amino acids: CASSPIAGGFHEQYF. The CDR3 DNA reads TGTGCCAGCAGCCCCATAGCGGGAGGGTTCCACGAGCAGTACTTC.

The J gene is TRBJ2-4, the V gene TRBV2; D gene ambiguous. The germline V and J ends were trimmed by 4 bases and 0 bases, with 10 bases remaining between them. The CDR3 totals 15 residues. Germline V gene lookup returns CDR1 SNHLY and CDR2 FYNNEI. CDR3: CASSVEAGAKNIQYF. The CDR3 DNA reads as TGTGCCAGCAGTGTCGAGGCCGGAGCCAAAAACATTCAGTACTTC.

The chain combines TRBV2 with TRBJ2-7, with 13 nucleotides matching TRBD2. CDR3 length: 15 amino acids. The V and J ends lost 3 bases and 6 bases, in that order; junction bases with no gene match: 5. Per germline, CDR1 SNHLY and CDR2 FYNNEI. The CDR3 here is CASSETSGRPSEQYF. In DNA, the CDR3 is TGTGCCAGCAGTGAGACTAGCGGGAGGCCGTCCGAGCAGTACTTC.

The CDR3 here is CASSMLEYF. CDR3 nucleotides: TGTGCCAGTAGTATGCTCGAGTACTTC. This chain uses TRBV19 with TRBJ2-5, with D unresolved. Trimming stripped 3 bases from V and 12 bases from J, with 5 bases between. In germline, CDR1 is LNHDA, CDR2 SQIVND (reference sequence). This CDR3 is 9 amino acids long.

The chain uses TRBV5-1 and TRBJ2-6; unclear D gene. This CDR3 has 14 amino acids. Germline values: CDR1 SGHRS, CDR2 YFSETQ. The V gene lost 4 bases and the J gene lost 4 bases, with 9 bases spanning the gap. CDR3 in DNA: TGCGCCAGCAGCCCCTTTTCGGGGGCCAACGTCCTGACTTTC. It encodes CASSPFSGANVLTF.

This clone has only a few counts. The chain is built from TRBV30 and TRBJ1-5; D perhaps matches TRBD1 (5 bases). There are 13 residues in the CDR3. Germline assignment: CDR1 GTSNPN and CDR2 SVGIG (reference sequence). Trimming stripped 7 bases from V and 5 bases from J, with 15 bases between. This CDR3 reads CASSSGLDQPQHF. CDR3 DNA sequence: TGTGCCTCCTCGTCGGGGCTTGATCAGCCCCAGCATTTT.

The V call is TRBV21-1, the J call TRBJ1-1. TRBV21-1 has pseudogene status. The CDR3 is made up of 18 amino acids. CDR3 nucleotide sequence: TGTGCCAGCAGCACCTACCGACTGGGAGGGTCGTCAGACACTGAAGCTTTCTTT. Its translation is CASSTYRLGGSSDTEAFF.

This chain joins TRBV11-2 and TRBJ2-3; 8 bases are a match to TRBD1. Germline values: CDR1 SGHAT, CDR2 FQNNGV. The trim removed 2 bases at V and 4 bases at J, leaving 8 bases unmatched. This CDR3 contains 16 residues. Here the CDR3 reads CASSLSLQGVSDTQYF. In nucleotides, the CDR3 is TGTGCCAGCAGCTTAAGTTTACAGGGGGTATCAGATACGCAGTATTTT.

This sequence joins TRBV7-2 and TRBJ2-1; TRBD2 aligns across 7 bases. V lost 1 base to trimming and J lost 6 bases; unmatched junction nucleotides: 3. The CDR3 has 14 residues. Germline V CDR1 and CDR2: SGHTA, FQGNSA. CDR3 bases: TGTGCCAGCAGCTTAGTAGCTAGCGGCAATGAGCAGTTCTTC. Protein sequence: CASSLVASGNEQFF.

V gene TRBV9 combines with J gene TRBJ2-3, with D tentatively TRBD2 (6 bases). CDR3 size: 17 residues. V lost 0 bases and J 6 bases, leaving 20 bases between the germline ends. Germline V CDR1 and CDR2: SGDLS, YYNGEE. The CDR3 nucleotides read TGTGCCAGCAGCGTAGTCCCGGGGGAGCCCATACGGGATACGCAGTATTTT. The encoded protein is CASSVVPGEPIRDTQYF.

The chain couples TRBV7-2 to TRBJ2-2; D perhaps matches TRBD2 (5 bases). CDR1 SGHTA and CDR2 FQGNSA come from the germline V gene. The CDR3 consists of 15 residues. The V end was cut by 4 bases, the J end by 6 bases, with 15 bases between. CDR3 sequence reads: CASSSVLPRAGELFF. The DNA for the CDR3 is TGTGCCAGCAGCTCAGTCCTCCCGCGGGCCGGGGAGCTGTTTTTT.

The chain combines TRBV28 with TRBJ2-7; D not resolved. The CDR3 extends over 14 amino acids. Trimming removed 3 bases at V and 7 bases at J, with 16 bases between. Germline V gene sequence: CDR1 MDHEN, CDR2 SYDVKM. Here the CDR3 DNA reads TGTGCCAGCAGTTTTGGTAGGGCATCCTGGGAGCAGTACTTC. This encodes CASSFGRASWEQYF.

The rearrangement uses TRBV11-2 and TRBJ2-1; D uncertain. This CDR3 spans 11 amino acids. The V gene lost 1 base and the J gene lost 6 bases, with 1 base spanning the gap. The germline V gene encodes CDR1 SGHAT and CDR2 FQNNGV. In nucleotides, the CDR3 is TGTGCCAGCAGCTTAGTCAATGAGCAGTTCTTC. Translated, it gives CASSLVNEQFF.

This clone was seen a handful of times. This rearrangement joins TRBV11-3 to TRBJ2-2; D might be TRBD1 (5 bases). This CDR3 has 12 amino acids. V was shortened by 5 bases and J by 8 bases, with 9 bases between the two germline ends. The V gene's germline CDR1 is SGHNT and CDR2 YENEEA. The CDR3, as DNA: TGTGCCAGCAGCGTAGGACAAGGGGAGCTGTTTTTT. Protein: CASSVGQGELFF.

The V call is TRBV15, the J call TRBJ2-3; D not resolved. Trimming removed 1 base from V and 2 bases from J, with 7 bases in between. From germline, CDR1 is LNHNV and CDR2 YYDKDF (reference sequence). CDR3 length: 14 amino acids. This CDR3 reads CATSRGMDTDTQYF. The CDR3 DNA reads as TGTGCCACCAGCAGAGGAATGGACACAGATACGCAGTATTTT.

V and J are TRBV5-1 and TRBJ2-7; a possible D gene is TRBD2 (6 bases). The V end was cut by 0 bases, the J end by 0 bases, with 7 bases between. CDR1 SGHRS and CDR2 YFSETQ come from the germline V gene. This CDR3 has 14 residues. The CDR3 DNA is TGCGCCAGCAGCTTGGTCGGGGGCTCCTACGAGCAGTACTTC. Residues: CASSLVGGSYEQYF. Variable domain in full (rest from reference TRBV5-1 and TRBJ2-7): KAGVTQTPRYLIKTRGQQVTLSCSPISGHRSVSWYQQTPGQGLQFLFEYFSETQRNKGNFPGRFSGRQFSNSRSEMNVSTLELGDSALYLCASSLVGGSYEQYFGPGTRLTVT.

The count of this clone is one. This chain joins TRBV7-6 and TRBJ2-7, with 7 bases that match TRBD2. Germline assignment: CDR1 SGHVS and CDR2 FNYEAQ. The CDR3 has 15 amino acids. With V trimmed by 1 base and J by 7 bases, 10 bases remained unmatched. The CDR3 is CASSLVPGLSGEQYF. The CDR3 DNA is TGTGCCAGCAGCTTAGTGCCGGGACTATCTGGAGAGCAGTACTTC.

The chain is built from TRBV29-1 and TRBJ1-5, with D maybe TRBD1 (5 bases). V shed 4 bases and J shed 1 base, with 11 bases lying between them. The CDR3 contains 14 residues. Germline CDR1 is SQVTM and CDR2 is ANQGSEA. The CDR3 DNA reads TGCAGCGTTGCGGGGCCAGGGAGCAATCAGCCCCAGCATTTT. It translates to CSVAGPGSNQPQHF.

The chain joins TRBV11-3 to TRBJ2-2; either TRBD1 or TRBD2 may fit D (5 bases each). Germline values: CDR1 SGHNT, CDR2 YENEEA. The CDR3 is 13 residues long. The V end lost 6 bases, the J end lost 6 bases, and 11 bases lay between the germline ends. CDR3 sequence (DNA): TGTGCCAGCAGTCAAAGGGACCCCGGGGAGCTGTTTTTT. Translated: CASSQRDPGELFF.

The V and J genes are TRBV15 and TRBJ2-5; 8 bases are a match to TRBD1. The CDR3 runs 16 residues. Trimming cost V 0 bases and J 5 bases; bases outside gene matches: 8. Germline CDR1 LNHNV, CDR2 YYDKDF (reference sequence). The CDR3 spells CATSREGDRMRETQYF. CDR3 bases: TGTGCCACCAGCAGAGAGGGGGACAGGATGAGGGAGACCCAGTACTTC.

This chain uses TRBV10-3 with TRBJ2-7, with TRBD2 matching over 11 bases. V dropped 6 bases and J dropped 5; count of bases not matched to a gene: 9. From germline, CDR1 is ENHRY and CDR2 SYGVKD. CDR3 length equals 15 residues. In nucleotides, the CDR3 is TGTGCCATCAGAGACACACTGACTAGCGGGGACGAGCAGTACTTC. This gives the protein CAIRDTLTSGDEQYF.

The CDR3 DNA reads TGTGCCAGCAGCCCAGCTCAAACCCTAGACCTTGGGGCGCAGTATTTT. Translating it yields CASSPAQTLDLGAQYF. The gene calls are TRBV9 and TRBJ2-3, with unresolved D. V lost 4 bases, J lost 10 bases, and 25 bases lay in between. CDR1 and CDR2 from the germline V gene are SGDLS and YYNGEE. There are 16 residues in the CDR3.

CDR3 sequence (DNA): TGTGCCTGGAGAACAGGGTGGCCTAACAATGAGCAGTTCTTC. Translated, it gives CAWRTGWPNNEQFF. The chain uses TRBV30 and TRBJ2-1; possible D gene TRBD1, 6 bases. Germline-derived CDR1 and CDR2 are GTSNPN and SVGIG (reference sequence). V lost 3 bases and J lost 5, with 14 bases in between. The CDR3 length is 14 residues.

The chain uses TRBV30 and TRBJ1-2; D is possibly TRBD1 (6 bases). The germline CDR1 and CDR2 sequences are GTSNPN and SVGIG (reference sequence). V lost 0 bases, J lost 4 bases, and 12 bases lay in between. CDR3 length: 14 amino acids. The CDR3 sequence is CAWSVTARGYGYTF. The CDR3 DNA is TGTGCCTGGAGTGTAACGGCCAGGGGCTATGGCTACACCTTC.

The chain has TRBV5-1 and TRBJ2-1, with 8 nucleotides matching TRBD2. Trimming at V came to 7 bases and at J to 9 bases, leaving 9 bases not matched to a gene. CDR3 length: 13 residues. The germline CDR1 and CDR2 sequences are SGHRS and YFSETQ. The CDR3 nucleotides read TGCGCCAGCCATAGCGGGAAAGGTACTGAGCAGTTCTTC. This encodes CASHSGKGTEQFF.

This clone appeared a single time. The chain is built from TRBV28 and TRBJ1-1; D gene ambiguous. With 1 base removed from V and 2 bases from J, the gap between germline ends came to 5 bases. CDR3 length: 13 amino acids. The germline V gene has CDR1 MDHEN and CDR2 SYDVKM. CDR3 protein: CASSLSANTEAFF. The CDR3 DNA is TGTGCCAGCAGTTTATCGGCCAACACTGAAGCTTTCTTT.

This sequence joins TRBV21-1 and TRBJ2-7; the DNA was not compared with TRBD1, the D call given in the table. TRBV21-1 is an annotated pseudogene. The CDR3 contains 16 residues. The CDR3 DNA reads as TGTGCCAGCAGCAAAGTGCGTGGGACAGGCTCCTACGAGCAGTACTTC. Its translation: CASSKVRGTGSYEQYF.

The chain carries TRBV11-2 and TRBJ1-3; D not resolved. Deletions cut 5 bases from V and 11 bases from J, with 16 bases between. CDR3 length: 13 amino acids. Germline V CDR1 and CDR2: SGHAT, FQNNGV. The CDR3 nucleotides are TGTGCCAGCAGCCCGGACCGGACCGGGGCCATATATTTT. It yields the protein CASSPDRTGAIYF.

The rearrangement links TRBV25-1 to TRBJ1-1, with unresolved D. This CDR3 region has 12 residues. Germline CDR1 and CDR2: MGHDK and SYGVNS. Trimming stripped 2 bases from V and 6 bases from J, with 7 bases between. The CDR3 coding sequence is TGTGCCAGCAGTGAAACTGGAGCTGAAGCTTTCTTT. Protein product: CASSETGAEAFF. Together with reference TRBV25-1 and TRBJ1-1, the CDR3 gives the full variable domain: EADIYQTPRYLVIGTGKKITLECSQTMGHDKMYWYQQDPGMELHLIHYSYGVNSTEKGDLSSESTVSRIRTEHFPLTLESARPSHTSQYLCASSETGAEAFFGQGTRLTVV.

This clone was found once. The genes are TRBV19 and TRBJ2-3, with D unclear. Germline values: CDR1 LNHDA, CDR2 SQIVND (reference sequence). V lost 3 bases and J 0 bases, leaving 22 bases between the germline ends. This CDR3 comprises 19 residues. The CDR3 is CASSMRSFGLTSSTDTQYF. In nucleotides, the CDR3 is TGTGCCAGTAGTATGCGTTCATTTGGGCTAACATCTAGCACAGATACGCAGTATTTT.

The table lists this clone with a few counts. CDR3 sequence (DNA): TGTGCCAGTAAGGATTTTGGGAGTGGGGGGCAGCCCCAGCATTTT. Amino acid sequence: CASKDFGSGGQPQHF. The chain has TRBV19 and TRBJ1-5, with a tentative D call TRBD1 (5 bases). Germline-derived CDR1 and CDR2 are LNHDA and SQIVND (reference sequence). This CDR3 is 15 amino acids long. Trimming stripped 7 bases from V and 7 bases from J, with 20 bases between.